A selection of T cell receptor beta chains follows, all from one sample in a study of cytomegalovirus exposure and HLA in healthy donors. Sequencing used immunoSEQ multiplex PCR; TCRdb keeps in-frame clones, though not all of them. The repertoire includes 120,000 or so clones, 60% to 80% of them detected once, and 3% to 3.5% sits in the top ten. Sequenced sample: PBMCs. The receptors stem from a woman aged 50 to 65 in good health and CMV-seronegative. The CDR3 runs from the conserved cysteine through the conserved F or W.

J | V | length | CDR3
TRBJ2-7 | TRBV19 | 14 | CASSIRTGTYEQYF
TRBJ2-7 | TRBV4-1 | 17 | CASSQEEGTGVHYEQYF
TRBJ2-2 | TRBV28 | 16 | CASSLGGGGNTGELFF
- | TRBV4-2 | 20 | CASSQDHDTAGGPLFYEQYF
TRBJ2-7 | TRBV19 | 13 | CASSPRGAYEQYF
TRBJ2-3 | TRBV5-1 | 14 | CASTWTGGTDTQYF
TRBJ1-3 | TRBV9 | 13 | CASSVRSGNTIYF
TRBJ1-5 | TRBV28 | 13 | CASSLSPIQPQHF
TRBJ2-7 | TRBV9 | 14 | CASSVGQGFDEQYF
TRBJ1-2 | TRBV27 | 14 | CASSLGGDSYGYTF
TRBJ1-1 | TRBV29-1 | 14 | CSVAGMGQNTEAFF
TRBJ2-3 | TRBV7-9 | 10 | CASSRDTQYF
TRBJ2-5 | TRBV5-4 | 14 | CASSRGQGGGTQYF
TRBJ2-7 | TRBV28 | 14 | CASKPAETHYEQYF
TRBJ2-3 | TRBV7-9 | 14 | CASSLGTQTDTQYF
TRBJ2-5 | TRBV4-1 | 15 | CASSQVSGGWETQYF
TRBJ1-5 | TRBV7-2 | 15 | CASSLEGLSNQPQHF
TRBJ2-2 | TRBV5-1 | 14 | CASSRDSYTGELFF
TRBJ2-7 | TRBV7-2 | 14 | CASSLEGVPYEQYF
TRBJ1-4 | TRBV28 | 14 | CATKPAGDNEKLFF
TRBJ1-3 | TRBV18 | 14 | CASSPQGSGNTIYF
TRBJ2-7 | TRBV4-3 | 15 | CASSQDVRQGYEQYF
TRBJ1-2 | TRBV28 | 18 | CASSSFGTGKGSNYGYTF
TRBJ2-3 | TRBV30 | 14 | CAWSRGGGTDTQYF
- | TRBV28 | 15 | CASSLFSGIPYEQYF
TRBJ1-2 | TRBV15 | 14 | CATSRIRGRYGYTF
TRBJ2-7 | TRBV6-4 | 14 | CASRRVGTTYEQYF
TRBJ2-1 | TRBV11-2 | 17 | CASSLVATASSYNEQFF
TRBJ1-4 | TRBV4-3 | 13 | CASSPADHQKLFF